These 26 T cell receptor beta chains were all obtained from the same sample, sequenced in a study of T cells in Graves' hyperthyroidism and ophthalmopathy. It was RNA transcripts that yielded the amplified TCR beta CDR3 regions. RT-PCR in the first round (using the HTBI primer set) targeted the TCR CDR3. TCRdb re-analysed the multiplex PCR reads in MiXCR, keeping a single row per CDR3 protein. The data contain 220,000 or so distinct CDR3 sequences, around 15% of them singletons. The sample was blood. Receptors were obtained from a young woman with Graves' ophthalmopathy.

This clonotype was counted at least ten times. V gene TRBV6-1 combines with J gene TRBJ1-1, with a weak D call TRBD1 (5 bases). The V end was cut by 5 bases, the J end by 14 bases, with 21 bases between. Per germline, CDR1 MNHNS and CDR2 SASEGT. The CDR3 spans 13 residues. This CDR3 is CASSLAAPGSEFF. In nucleotides, the CDR3 is TGTGCCAGCAGTTTAGCAGCCCCAGGGTCGGAATTCTTT.

This clonotype was found many times. V and J are TRBV7-3 and TRBJ2-3, with D possibly being TRBD1 (5 bases). V lost 6 bases and J lost 0, with 13 bases in between. The germline V gene has CDR1 SGHTA and CDR2 FQGTGA. The CDR3 totals 15 residues. The CDR3 bases are TGTGCCAGCAGTCATGGGGCATTTAGCACAGATACGCAGTATTTT. Translated, it gives CASSHGAFSTDTQYF.

This clonotype was seen at least ten times. The chain combines TRBV2 with TRBJ2-3; D is ambiguous. The CDR3 is made up of 14 amino acids. The germline V gene has CDR1 SNHLY and CDR2 FYNNEI. Trimming removed 11 bases at V and 3 bases at J, with 18 bases between. Here the CDR3 DNA reads TGTGCCGGACGGGTCGCCAGAAGTACAGATACGCAGTATTTT. Translated, it gives CAGRVARSTDTQYF.

This clonotype was picked up many times. The V call is TRBV30, the J call TRBJ1-6; TRBD1 matches 8 bases. The CDR3 contains 17 residues. CDR1 is GTSNPN and CDR2 is SVGIG in the germline V gene (reference sequence). Trimming removed 0 bases from V and 5 bases from J; junction bases left unmatched: 9. The CDR3 loop reads CAWSVPRTGINNSPLHF. In DNA form, the CDR3 reads TGTGCCTGGAGTGTACCTAGGACAGGGATCAATAATTCACCCCTCCACTTT.

This clonotype appeared many times. The chain links TRBV30 to TRBJ1-2, with 7 bases matching TRBD1. The CDR3 runs to 14 residues. The ends lost 8 bases at V and 2 bases at J; junction bases unmatched: 11. Germline CDR1 reads GTSNPN; CDR2 reads SVGIG (reference sequence). The CDR3 coding sequence is TGTGCCGGAACCGGGACAGTCTCAAACTATGGCTACACCTTC. It is translated as CAGTGTVSNYGYTF.

V usage is TRBV10-1 and J usage is TRBJ2-1, with D unresolved. The CDR3 is 8 amino acids. Trimming left V 10 bases short and J 5 bases short, with 0 bases between. Germline V CDR1 and CDR2: WNHNN, SYGVQD (reference sequence). For the CDR3, the DNA is TGCGCCAACAATGAGCAGTTCTTC. Amino acids: CANNEQFF.

This clonotype was recorded at least ten times. The chain recombines TRBV7-8 with TRBJ2-3; a possible D gene is TRBD2 (6 bases). Trimming shortened V by 2 bases and J by 0 bases, and 12 bases separated the two germline ends. The germline gives CDR1 SGHVS, CDR2 FQNEAQ. This CDR3 comprises 16 residues. The CDR3 DNA follows: TGTGCCAGCAGCTTATTAGTGGGACTTAGCACAGATACGCAGTATTTT. Protein product: CASSLLVGLSTDTQYF.

This clonotype was recorded a few times. V is TRBV19 and J is TRBJ2-1, with D unresolved. The CDR3 spans 13 residues. V lost 5 bases to trimming and J lost 8 bases, with 13 bases between them. Germline V gene sequence: CDR1 LNHDA, CDR2 SQIVND (reference sequence). DNA of the CDR3: TGTGCCAGTAGTCCGGACGACCTCTATGAGCAGTTCTTC. It translates to CASSPDDLYEQFF. The complete variable domain, with remaining parts taken from reference TRBV19 and TRBJ2-1, reads DGGITQSPKYLFRKEGQNVTLSCEQNLNHDAMYWYRQDPGQGLRLIYYSQIVNDFQKGDIAEGYSVSREKKESFPLTVTSAQKNPTAFYLCASSPDDLYEQFFGPGTRLTVL.

This clonotype was observed many times. The chain recombines TRBV30 with TRBJ2-5; no firm D call. The CDR3 runs to 13 residues. The V gene lost 0 bases and the J gene lost 5 bases, with 10 bases spanning the gap. Germline lookup yields CDR1 GTSNPN and CDR2 SVGIG (reference sequence). The CDR3 DNA reads TGTGCCTGGAGTGTACAAGTCGCGGAGACCCAGTACTTC. Translating gives CAWSVQVAETQYF. The full variable domain, in which reference TRBV30 and TRBJ2-5 provide the parts outside the CDR3, is SQTIHQWPATLVQPVGSPLSLECTVEGTSNPNLYWYRQAAGRGLQLLFYSVGIGQISSEVPQNLSASRPQDRQFILSSKKLLLSDSGFYLCAWSVQVAETQYFGPGTRLLVL.

V usage is TRBV28 and J usage is TRBJ2-7; 9 bases agree with TRBD1. This CDR3 spans 15 amino acids. V lost 3 bases, J lost 2 bases, and 5 bases stayed unmatched. Germline CDR1 and CDR2: MDHEN and SYDVKM. The CDR3 protein is CASSFTGTGPYEQYF. The CDR3 region has the DNA TGTGCCAGCAGTTTTACCGGGACAGGGCCCTACGAGCAGTACTTC.

This clonotype was seen many times. The rearrangement uses TRBV27 and TRBJ1-2, with D unclear. Germline V gives CDR1 MNHEY, CDR2 SMNVEV (reference sequence). The CDR3 is 14 residues long. Deletions cut 2 bases from V and 4 bases from J, with 11 bases between. The CDR3 sequence: CASSLLGRSYGYTF. Written as DNA, the CDR3 is TGTGCCAGCAGTTTACTAGGCAGGTCCTATGGCTACACCTTC.

Ten or more counts support this clonotype. The J gene is TRBJ2-1, the V gene TRBV20-1; D is possibly TRBD1 or TRBD2 (5 bases each). V lost 4 bases and J lost 1, with 14 bases in between. This CDR3 comprises 15 residues. From germline, CDR1 is DFQATT and CDR2 SNEGSKA (reference sequence). CDR3 sequence: CSAKGTQSSYNEQFF. The CDR3 DNA reads TGCAGTGCTAAGGGGACCCAATCATCCTACAATGAGCAGTTCTTC.

This clonotype was seen many times. This chain uses TRBV15 with TRBJ2-5, with D perhaps being TRBD1 or TRBD2 (6 bases each). The ends were cut back, 0 bases at V and 4 bases at J, with 12 bases in the middle. CDR3 length: 15 residues. CDR1 LNHNV and CDR2 YYDKDF come from the germline V gene (reference sequence). CDR3 sequence: CATSREGGAGETQYF. The CDR3 DNA is TGTGCCACCAGCAGAGAGGGGGGCGCGGGAGAGACCCAGTACTTC.

This clonotype showed up just a few times. The chain is built from TRBV18 and TRBJ2-2; the D gene is possibly TRBD1 (6 bases). Germline CDR1 reads KGHSH; CDR2 reads LQKENI. Trimming stripped 9 bases from V and 2 bases from J, with 13 bases between. This CDR3 spans 14 amino acids. This CDR3 reads CASTGTLNTGELFF. The CDR3 DNA follows: TGTGCCAGTACCGGGACACTTAACACCGGGGAGCTGTTTTTT.

This clonotype has only a few counts. The junction and the germline gene differ at one end; a read error may be behind it. J is TRBJ2-4 and V is TRBV6-1, with D perhaps TRBD1 (6 bases). The CDR3 spans 16 residues. CDR1 and CDR2 from the germline V gene are MNHNS and SASEGT. Here the CDR3 reads CTSSPGTNLAKNIQYF. In DNA form, the CDR3 reads TGTACCAGCAGCCCCGGGACAAACTTAGCCAAAAACATTCAGTACTTC.

This clonotype was detected many times. This chain connects TRBV28 to TRBJ2-5; either TRBD1 or TRBD2 may fit D (6 bases each). CDR3 length: 15 residues. Germline CDR1 and CDR2: MDHEN and SYDVKM. Trimming removed 2 bases at V and 5 bases at J, with 15 bases between. As DNA, the CDR3 is TGTGCCAGCAGTTTAAGATGGGGGGCTTCCGAGACCCAGTACTTC. It is translated as CASSLRWGASETQYF.

This clonotype was seen at least ten times. As DNA, the CDR3 is TGTGCCAGCAGTATACGATCGACTGGGCAGGGCCCCACCGGGGAGCTGTTTTTT. Translation gives CASSIRSTGQGPTGELFF. The chain links TRBV6-1 to TRBJ2-2; tentatively, D is TRBD1 (5 bases). Germline V gene lookup returns CDR1 MNHNS and CDR2 SASEGT. The V gene lost 5 bases and the J gene lost 4 bases, with 23 bases spanning the gap. CDR3 length equals 18 residues.

Ten or more counts support this clonotype. CDR3 in DNA: TGTGCCAGCAGTGAACCTAACAGGGTCACTGAAGCTTTCTTT. This gives the protein CASSEPNRVTEAFF. The chain employs TRBV6-1 and TRBJ1-1; D is perhaps TRBD1 (6 bases). CDR3 length: 14 amino acids. Germline V lookup: CDR1 MNHNS, CDR2 SASEGT. V lost 2 bases and J lost 4, with 11 bases in between.

The chain recombines TRBV5-6 with TRBJ2-3, with D perhaps TRBD1 or TRBD2 (5 bases each). There are 17 residues in the CDR3. Germline V lookup: CDR1 SGHDT, CDR2 YYEEEE. Trimming removed 0 bases from V and 2 bases from J, with 16 bases in between. This CDR3 reads CASSLGTGARDTDTQYF. CDR3 DNA sequence: TGTGCCAGCAGCTTGGGGACCGGGGCGAGAGACACAGATACGCAGTATTTT.

At least ten counts were recorded for this clonotype. The J gene is TRBJ1-1, the V gene TRBV20-1; 7 bases match TRBD1. Germline CDR1 DFQATT, CDR2 SNEGSKA (reference sequence). The CDR3 length is 14 residues. Unmatched junction bases numbered 6, after V lost 2 bases and J lost 3 bases. The CDR3 loop reads CSARRQGVHTEAFF. CDR3 coding DNA: TGCAGTGCTAGAAGACAGGGAGTACACACTGAAGCTTTCTTT.

This clonotype was found many times. The chain uses TRBV30 and TRBJ2-7, with 7 bases aligning to TRBD1. This CDR3 has 17 residues. CDR1 is GTSNPN and CDR2 is SVGIG in the germline V gene (reference sequence). With V trimmed by 1 base and J by 1 base, 13 bases remained unmatched. This CDR3 reads CAWSEWDSSGSSYEQYF. The CDR3 DNA sequence: TGTGCCTGGAGTGAGTGGGACAGCTCGGGATCGTCCTACGAGCAGTACTTC.

The chain uses TRBV13 and TRBJ2-7; TRBD1 agrees at 10 bases. This CDR3 region has 16 residues. V shed 0 bases and J 5 bases; nucleotides not matched to a gene: 7. Germline CDR1 is PRHDT and CDR2 is FYEKMQ (reference sequence). The CDR3 DNA sequence: TGTGCCAGCAGCTTAGGGGACCAAGACAGGGGGCACGAGCAGTACTTC. This codes for CASSLGDQDRGHEQYF.

There are many counts of this clonotype. The chain carries TRBV7-8 and TRBJ1-4, with D perhaps TRBD1 (5 bases). This CDR3 spans 13 amino acids. Germline values: CDR1 SGHVS, CDR2 FQNEAQ. V lost 1 base and J 10 bases, leaving 10 bases between the germline ends. Written as DNA, the CDR3 is TGTGCCAGCAGCTTAGGCCAGGGCGGAAAACTGTTTTTT. Its protein is CASSLGQGGKLFF.

This clonotype was recorded many times. The chain uses TRBV27 and TRBJ2-3; 8 nucleotides agree with TRBD2. The length of the CDR3 is 17 residues. V shed 4 bases and J 0 bases; nucleotides not matched to a gene: 9. Germline CDR1 and CDR2: MNHEY and SMNVEV (reference sequence). In nucleotides, the CDR3 is TGTGCCAGCAGTTCAGCGGGAGTAATATCTAGCACAGATACGCAGTATTTT. This sequence encodes CASSSAGVISSTDTQYF.

This clonotype was counted many times. This chain uses TRBV28 with TRBJ1-3; the D gene is possibly TRBD1 (5 bases). Germline CDR1 MDHEN, CDR2 SYDVKM. The V gene lost 4 bases and the J gene lost 1 base, with 11 bases spanning the gap. CDR3 size: 15 residues. The DNA for the CDR3 is TGTGCCAGCAGTTACCAGGGAGGGTCTGGAAACACCATATATTTT. Translating gives CASSYQGGSGNTIYF. The whole variable domain, remainder taken from reference TRBV28 and TRBJ1-3, is DVKVTQSSRYLVKRTGEKVFLECVQDMDHENMFWYRQDPGLGLRLIYFSYDVKMKEKGDIPEGYSVSREKKERFSLILESASTNQTSMYLCASSYQGGSGNTIYFGEGSWLTVV.

This clonotype appeared many times. V is TRBV7-6 and J is TRBJ1-1, with D perhaps TRBD1 (6 bases). Trimming took off 1 base at V and 3 bases at J, with 9 bases between the two ends. Germline lookup yields CDR1 SGHVS and CDR2 FNYEAQ. The CDR3 is 14 amino acids. The CDR3 DNA reads TGTGCCAGCAGCTTAGAGGCAGGGGACACTGAAGCTTTCTTT. Protein sequence: CASSLEAGDTEAFF.